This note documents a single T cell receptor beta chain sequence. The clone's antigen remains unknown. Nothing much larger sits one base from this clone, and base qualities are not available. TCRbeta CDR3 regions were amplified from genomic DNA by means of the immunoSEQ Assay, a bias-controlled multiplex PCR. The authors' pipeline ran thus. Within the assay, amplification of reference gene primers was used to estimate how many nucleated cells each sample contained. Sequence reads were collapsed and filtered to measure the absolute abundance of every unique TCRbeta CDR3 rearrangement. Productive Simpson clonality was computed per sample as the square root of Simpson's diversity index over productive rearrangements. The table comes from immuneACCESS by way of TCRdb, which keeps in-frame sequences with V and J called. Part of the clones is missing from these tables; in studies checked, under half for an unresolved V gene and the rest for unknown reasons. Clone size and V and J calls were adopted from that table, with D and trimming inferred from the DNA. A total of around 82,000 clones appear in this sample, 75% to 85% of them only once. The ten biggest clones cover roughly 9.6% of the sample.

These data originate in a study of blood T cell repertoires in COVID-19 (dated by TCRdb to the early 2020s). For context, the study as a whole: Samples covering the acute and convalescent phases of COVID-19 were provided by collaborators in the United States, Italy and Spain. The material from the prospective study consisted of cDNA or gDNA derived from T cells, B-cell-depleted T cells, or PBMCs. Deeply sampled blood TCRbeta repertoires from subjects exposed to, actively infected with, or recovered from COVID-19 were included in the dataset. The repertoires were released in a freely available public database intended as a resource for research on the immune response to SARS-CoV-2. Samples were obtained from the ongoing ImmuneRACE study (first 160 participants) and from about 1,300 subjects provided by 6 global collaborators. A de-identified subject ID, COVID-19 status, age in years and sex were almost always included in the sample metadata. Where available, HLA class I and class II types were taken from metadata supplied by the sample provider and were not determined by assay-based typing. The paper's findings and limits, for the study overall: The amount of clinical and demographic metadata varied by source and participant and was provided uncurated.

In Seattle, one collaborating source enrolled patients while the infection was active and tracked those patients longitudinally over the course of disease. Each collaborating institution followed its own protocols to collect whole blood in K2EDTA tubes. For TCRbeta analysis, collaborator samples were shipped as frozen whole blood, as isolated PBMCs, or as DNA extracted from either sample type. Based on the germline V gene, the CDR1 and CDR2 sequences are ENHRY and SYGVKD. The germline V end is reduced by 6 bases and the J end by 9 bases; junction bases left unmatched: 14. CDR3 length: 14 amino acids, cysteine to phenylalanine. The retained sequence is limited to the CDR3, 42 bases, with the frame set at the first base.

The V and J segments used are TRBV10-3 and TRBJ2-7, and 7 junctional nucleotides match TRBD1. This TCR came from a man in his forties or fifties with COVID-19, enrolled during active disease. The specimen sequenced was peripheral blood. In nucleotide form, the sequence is TGTGCCATCAGCCGGGACAGAGTACTTTCCGGGCAGTACTTC. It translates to CAISRDRVLSGQYF.